This T cell receptor (beta chain) was captured by sequencing in a study of blood T cells in healthy people across ages. A second PCR, run for about 6 to 12 cycles, used a sample-barcoded 5' primer plus a J-beta primer mix. TCRdb re-derived calls from the 5' RACE reads in MiXCR, one entry per CDR3 protein. The sample yields 1.5 million to 1.9 million distinct CDR3 sequences, under 55% seen once. Findings of the study overall: The unknown donor CMV status may have confounded expanded clonotype changes.

This clonotype has only one observation. Antigen unknown. Every donor contributed about 10 milliliters of peripheral blood by blood draw. V gave up 8 bases and J gave up 5 bases; unmatched junction bases: 6. There are 13 residues in the CDR3. Germline assignment: CDR1 SNHLY and CDR2 FYNNEI. The gene calls are TRBV2 and TRBJ2-1, with 7 nucleotides matching TRBD1. Material: blood. This TCR derives from a woman under 30 in good health. CDR3 residues: CASLTGSNNEQFF. The CDR3 nucleotides are TGTGCCAGCCTGACAGGGAGCAACAATGAGCAGTTCTTC.